The rows below give T cell receptor beta chains drawn from one sample of a study of cytomegalovirus exposure and HLA in healthy donors. TCRdb's table, derived via immunoSEQ multiplex PCR, lists solely in-frame clones and lacks some. Of roughly 110,000 clones listed, about 75% are singletons. Sequencing was carried out using PBMCs. Receptors were obtained from a male donor in good health and CMV-seropositive. CDR3s leave out the opening cysteine and the closing phenylalanine or tryptophan.

v_gene,j_gene,CDR3aa
TRBV6-5,TRBJ2-7,ASSWGSGTGGEQY
TRBV6-5,TRBJ1-1,ASSYGRGAATEAF
TRBV19,TRBJ2-7,ASSIGAGVLEQY
TRBV19,TRBJ2-3,ASSAQRGGAGMPSDTQY
TRBV30,TRBJ1-2,AAMGRNYGYT
TRBV14,TRBJ2-3,ASSPGSTDTQY
TRBV5-6,TRBJ2-7,ASSLVRTPNSYEQY
TRBV4-1,TRBJ2-2,ATRRSPVSGTNTGELF
TRBV15,TRBJ2-1,ATSKVRESYNEQF
TRBV28,TRBJ1-5,ASRHRQGQYQPQH
TRBV7-6,TRBJ2-1,ASSLGEGTGVEQF
TRBV6-5,TRBJ1-1,ASTRDSHFTTEAF
TRBV2,TRBJ2-1,ASSVSESYNEQF
TRBV28,TRBJ2-7,ASSLTGISYEQY
TRBV6-6,TRBJ2-7,ASSPPRGVKD
TRBV29-1,TRBJ1-1,SADRGVNTEAF
TRBV28,TRBJ2-7,ASSLARGYSSYEQY
TRBV6-4,TRBJ2-3,ASKSCLGQGTDTQY
TRBV6-6,TRBJ1-2,ASSPTGDYGYT
TRBV2,TRBJ1-6,ASIRDRGTYNSPLH
TRBV7-6,TRBJ1-1,ASSRDRNTEAF
TRBV5-1,TRBJ1-1,ASSYSNTEAF
TRBV5-1,TRBJ1-5,ASSLGGGEVQPQH
TRBV9,TRBJ1-2,ASSVDQGCGYT
TRBV5-1,TRBJ2-3,ASSFRGGGYTDTQY
TRBV7-2,TRBJ1-2,ASSFLAGENGYT
TRBV25-1,TRBJ2-1,ASSEDGQGYNEQF
TRBV5-4,TRBJ1-1,ASSPQAENTEAF
TRBV6-4,TRBJ2-3,ASSDRETDTQY
TRBV5-1,TRBJ1-1,ASSADRGRSKAF
TRBV7-8,TRBJ2-2,ASSLSSGIRWVDGELF
TRBV7-2,TRBJ2-5,ASSLAGAQETQY
TRBV4-3,TRBJ1-2,ASSQGWFQGMFSGYT
TRBV5-6,TRBJ2-2,ASSLTLGLVNTGELF
TRBV4-3,TRBJ1-1,ASSQDESGGAGGNTEAF
TRBV15,TRBJ2-4,ATSRDWDIAKNIQY
TRBV7-9,TRBJ2-7,ASSSRDSYEQY
TRBV27,TRBJ2-2,ASSLVGGGAYTGELF
TRBV25-1,TRBJ2-2,ASSERTDLNTGELF
TRBV6-7,TRBJ2-1,ASNSWSHKGDPNEQF
TRBV6-4,TRBJ2-1,ASSEGREHNEQF
TRBV4-3,TRBJ2-2,ASSQGPAGANTGELF
TRBV28,TRBJ2-2,ASSLRGELF
TRBV9,TRBJ1-2,ASTPGQGYGYT
TRBV5-6,TRBJ2-2,ASSLSLQAGELF
TRBV5-1,TRBJ2-1,ASSLDAGPGQGANEQF
TRBV29-1,TRBJ2-1,SVALGTKNNEQF
TRBV14,TRBJ2-2,ASSQDRLRAGELF
TRBV4-1,TRBJ1-4,ASSVSGRGKLF
TRBV23-1,TRBJ1-5,ASSQRGRLGNQPQH
TRBV6-9,TRBJ1-5,ASRAQGASNQPQH
TRBV7-9,TRBJ1-1,ASTPGQDNTEAF
TRBV27,TRBJ2-5,ASSPLAGPYQETQY
TRBV19,TRBJ2-3,ASSTTGGTDTQY